This T cell receptor beta chain was recovered during a study of T cell responses to AZD1222 COVID-19 vaccine. Trimming shortened V by 2 bases and J by 3 bases, and 11 bases separated the two germline ends. CDR1 MDHEN and CDR2 SYDVKM come from the germline V gene. The CDR3 totals 14 residues. Only in-frame clones appear in the TCRdb table, and some are missing; sequencing was by immunoSEQ multiplex PCR. The sample includes about 150,000 clones, about 94% seen only once; the top ten take roughly 4%. This receptor was identified in an adult in good health. The sample here was peripheral blood, taken on day 0 of AZD1222 vaccination. The genes are TRBV28 and TRBJ2-7; D may be TRBD1 (5 bases). Here the CDR3 DNA reads TGTGCCAGCAGTTTACTGCGCAGGGACTACGAGCAGTACTTC. Its translation is CASSLLRRDYEQYF.